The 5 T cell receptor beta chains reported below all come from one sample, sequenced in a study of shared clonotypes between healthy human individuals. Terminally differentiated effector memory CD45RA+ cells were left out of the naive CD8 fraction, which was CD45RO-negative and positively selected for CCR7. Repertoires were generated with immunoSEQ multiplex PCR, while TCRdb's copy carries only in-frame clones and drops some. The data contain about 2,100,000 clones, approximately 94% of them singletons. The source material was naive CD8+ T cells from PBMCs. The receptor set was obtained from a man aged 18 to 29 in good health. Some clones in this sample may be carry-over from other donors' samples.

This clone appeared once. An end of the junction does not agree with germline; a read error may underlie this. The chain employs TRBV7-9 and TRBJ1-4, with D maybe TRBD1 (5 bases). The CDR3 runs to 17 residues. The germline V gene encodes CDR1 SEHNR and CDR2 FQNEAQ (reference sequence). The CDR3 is CASSLATGTVRNEKLFF. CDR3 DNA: TGTGCCAGCAGTTTAGCCACCGGGACGGTCCGTAATGAAAAACTGTTTTTT.

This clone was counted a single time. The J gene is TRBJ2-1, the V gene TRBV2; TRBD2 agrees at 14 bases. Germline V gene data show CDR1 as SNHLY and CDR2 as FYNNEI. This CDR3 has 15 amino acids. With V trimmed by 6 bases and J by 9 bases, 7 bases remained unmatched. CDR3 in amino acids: CASSPPGLAGGEQFF. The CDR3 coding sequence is TGTGCCAGCAGCCCACCCGGACTAGCGGGAGGTGAGCAGTTCTTC.

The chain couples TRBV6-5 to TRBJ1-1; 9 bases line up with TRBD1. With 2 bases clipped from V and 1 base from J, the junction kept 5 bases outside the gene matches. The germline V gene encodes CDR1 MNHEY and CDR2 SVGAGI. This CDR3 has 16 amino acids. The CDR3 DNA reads TGTGCCAGCAGTTACCCAACGGACAGGGGGAACACTGAAGCTTTCTTT. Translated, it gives CASSYPTDRGNTEAFF.

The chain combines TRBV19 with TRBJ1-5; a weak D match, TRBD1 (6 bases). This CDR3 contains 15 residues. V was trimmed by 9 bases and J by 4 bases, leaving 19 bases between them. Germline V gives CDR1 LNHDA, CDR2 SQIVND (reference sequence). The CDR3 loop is CASGTYGLGNQPQHF. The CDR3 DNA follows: TGTGCCAGCGGGACATATGGACTGGGGAATCAGCCCCAGCATTTT.

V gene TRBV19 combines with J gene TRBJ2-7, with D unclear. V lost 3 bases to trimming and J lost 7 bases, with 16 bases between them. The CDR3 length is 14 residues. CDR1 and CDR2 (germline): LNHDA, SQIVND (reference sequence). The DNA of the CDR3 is TGTGCCAGTAGTATCAATGACATCGGCTGGGAGCAGTACTTC. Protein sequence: CASSINDIGWEQYF.